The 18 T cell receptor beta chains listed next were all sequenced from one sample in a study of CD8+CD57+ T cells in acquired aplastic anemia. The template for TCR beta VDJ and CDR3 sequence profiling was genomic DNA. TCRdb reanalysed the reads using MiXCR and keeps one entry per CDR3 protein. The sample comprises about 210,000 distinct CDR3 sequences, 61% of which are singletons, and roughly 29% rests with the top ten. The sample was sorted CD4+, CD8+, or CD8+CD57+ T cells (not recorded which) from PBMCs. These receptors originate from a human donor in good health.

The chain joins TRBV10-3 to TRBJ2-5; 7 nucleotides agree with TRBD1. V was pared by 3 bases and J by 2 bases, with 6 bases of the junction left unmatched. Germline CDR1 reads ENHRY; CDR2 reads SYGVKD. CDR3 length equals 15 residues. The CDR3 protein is CAISERDSIQETQYF. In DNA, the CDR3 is TGTGCCATCAGTGAACGGGACAGTATACAAGAGACCCAGTACTTC.

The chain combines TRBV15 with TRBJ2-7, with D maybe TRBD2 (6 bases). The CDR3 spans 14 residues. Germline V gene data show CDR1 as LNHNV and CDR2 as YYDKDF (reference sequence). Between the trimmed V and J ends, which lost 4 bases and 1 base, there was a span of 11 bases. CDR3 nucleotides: TGTGCCACCAGCATAGCGGCAGTGTCCTACGAGCAGTACTTC. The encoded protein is CATSIAAVSYEQYF.

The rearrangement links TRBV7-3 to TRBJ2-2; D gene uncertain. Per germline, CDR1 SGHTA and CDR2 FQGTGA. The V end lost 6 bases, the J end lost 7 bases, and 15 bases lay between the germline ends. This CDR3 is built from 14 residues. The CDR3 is CASRSPTWNGELFF. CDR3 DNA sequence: TGTGCCAGCAGATCCCCAACATGGAACGGGGAGCTGTTTTTT. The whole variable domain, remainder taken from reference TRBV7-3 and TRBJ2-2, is GAGVSQTPSNKVTEKGKYVELRCDPISGHTALYWYRQSLGQGPEFLIYFQGTGAADDSGLPNDRFFAVRPEGSVSTLKIQRTERGDSAVYLCASRSPTWNGELFFGEGSRLTVL.

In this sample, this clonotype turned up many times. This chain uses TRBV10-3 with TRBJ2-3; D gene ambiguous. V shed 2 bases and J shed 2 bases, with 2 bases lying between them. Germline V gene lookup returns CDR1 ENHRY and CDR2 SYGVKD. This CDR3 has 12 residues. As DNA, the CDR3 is TGTGCCATCAGTGAGCCCACAGATACGCAGTATTTT. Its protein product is CAISEPTDTQYF.

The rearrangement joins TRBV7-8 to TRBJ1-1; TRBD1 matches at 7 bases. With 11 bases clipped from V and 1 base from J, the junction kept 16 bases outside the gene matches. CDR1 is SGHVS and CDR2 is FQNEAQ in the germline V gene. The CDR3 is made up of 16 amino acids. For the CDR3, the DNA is TGTGCCGTAGCCCGCCCCCGACAGGGCGGGAACACTGAAGCTTTCTTT. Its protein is CAVARPRQGGNTEAFF.

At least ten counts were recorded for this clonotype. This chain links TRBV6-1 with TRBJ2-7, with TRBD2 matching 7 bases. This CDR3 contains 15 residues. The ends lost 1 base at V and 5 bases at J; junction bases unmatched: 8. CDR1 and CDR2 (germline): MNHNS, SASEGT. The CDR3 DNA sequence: TGTGCCAGCAGTGAAGTTTCAGGACTAGGGGACGAGCAGTACTTC. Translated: CASSEVSGLGDEQYF.

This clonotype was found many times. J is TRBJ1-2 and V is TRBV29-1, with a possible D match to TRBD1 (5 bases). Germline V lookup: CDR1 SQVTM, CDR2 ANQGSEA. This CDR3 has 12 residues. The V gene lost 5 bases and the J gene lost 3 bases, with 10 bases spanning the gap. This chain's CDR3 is CSVLTADYGYTF. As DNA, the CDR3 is TGCAGCGTTCTGACAGCCGACTATGGCTACACCTTC.

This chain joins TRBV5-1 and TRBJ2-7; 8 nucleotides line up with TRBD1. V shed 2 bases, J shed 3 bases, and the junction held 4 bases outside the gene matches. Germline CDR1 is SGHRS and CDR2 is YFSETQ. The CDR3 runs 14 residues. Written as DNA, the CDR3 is TGCGCCAGCAGCTTCTCAGGGGGCCGCTACGAGCAGTACTTC. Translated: CASSFSGGRYEQYF.

CDR3 sequence: CASSLGTTPQRGYEQYF. For the CDR3, the DNA is TGTGCCAGCAGCTTAGGGACGACACCCCAAAGGGGCTACGAGCAGTACTTC. The rearrangement links TRBV7-7 to TRBJ2-7, with a possible D match to TRBD1 (5 bases). CDR1 is SSHAT and CDR2 is FNYEAQ in the germline V gene (reference sequence). The length of the CDR3 is 17 residues. Trimming cost V 1 base and J 3 bases, with 19 bases left between them.

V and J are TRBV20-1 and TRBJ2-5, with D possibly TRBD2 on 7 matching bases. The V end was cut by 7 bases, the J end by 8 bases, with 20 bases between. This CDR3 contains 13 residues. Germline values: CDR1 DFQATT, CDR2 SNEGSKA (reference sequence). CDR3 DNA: TGCAGTGTCAGAGAGGGGGAAGCGGGAACCCAGTACTTC. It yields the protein CSVREGEAGTQYF.

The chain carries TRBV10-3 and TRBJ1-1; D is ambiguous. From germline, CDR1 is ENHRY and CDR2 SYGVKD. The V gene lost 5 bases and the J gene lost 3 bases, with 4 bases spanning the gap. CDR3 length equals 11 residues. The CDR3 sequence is CAISRDTEAFF. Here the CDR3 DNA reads TGTGCCATCAGTCGTGACACTGAAGCTTTCTTT.

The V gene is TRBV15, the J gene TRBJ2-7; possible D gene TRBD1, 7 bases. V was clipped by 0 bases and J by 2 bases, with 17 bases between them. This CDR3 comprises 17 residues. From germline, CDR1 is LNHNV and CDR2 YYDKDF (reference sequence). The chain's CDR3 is CATSRDFLAQGAYEQYF. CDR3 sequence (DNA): TGTGCCACCAGCAGAGATTTTCTAGCGCAGGGGGCCTACGAGCAGTACTTC.

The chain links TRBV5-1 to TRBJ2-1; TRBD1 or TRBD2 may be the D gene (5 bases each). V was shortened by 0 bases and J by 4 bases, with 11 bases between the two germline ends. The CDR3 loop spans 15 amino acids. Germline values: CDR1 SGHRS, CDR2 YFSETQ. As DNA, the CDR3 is TGCGCCAGCAGCTTGGAAGGGGAGCAGTACAATGAGCAGTTCTTC. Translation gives CASSLEGEQYNEQFF.

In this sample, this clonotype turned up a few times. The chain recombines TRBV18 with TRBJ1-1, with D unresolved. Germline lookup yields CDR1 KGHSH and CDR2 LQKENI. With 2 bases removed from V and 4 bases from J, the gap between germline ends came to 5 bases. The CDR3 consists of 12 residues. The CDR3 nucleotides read TGTGCCAGCTCACCATGGGCCACTGAAGCTTTCTTT. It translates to CASSPWATEAFF.

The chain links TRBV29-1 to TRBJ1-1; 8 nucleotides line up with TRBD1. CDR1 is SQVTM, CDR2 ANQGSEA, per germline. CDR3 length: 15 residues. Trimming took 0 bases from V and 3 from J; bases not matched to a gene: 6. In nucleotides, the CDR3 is TGCAGCGTTGAAGATCGAGACAGGGGTTACACTGAAGCTTTCTTT. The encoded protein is CSVEDRDRGYTEAFF.

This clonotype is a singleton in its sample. CDR3 DNA sequence: TGTGCCAGCAGCCGAGGGTCTAATGAAAAACTGTTTTTT. It yields the protein CASSRGSNEKLFF. The chain is built from TRBV7-2 and TRBJ1-4; no clear D. V lost 5 bases and J lost 3, with 7 bases in between. The CDR3 is 13 residues long. Germline assignment: CDR1 SGHTA and CDR2 FQGNSA.

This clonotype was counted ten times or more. CDR3 in DNA: TGTGCCACCAGTGACGGGGACCAGGGGATTCAGCCCCAGCATTTT. It encodes CATSDGDQGIQPQHF. The genes are TRBV24-1 and TRBJ1-5; D perhaps matches TRBD1 (6 bases). Trimming removed 4 bases from V and 6 bases from J, with 15 bases in between. In germline, CDR1 is KGHDR, CDR2 SFDVKD. The CDR3 is made up of 15 amino acids.

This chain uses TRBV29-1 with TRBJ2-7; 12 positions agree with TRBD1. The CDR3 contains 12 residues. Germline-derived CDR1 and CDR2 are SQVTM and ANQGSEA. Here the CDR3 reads CSAGQGAYEQYF. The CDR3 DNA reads TGCAGTGCGGGACAGGGGGCATACGAGCAGTACTTC.